This is a list of T cell receptor beta chains from one sample in a study of blood T cell repertoires in COVID-19. Profiling relied on immunoSEQ multiplex PCR, and the TCRdb table lists in-frame clones only, not all of them. The sample shows around 210,000 clones, around 80% of them seen only once. Sequenced input: peripheral blood. The origin of the receptors is a woman in her 70s with acute or convalescent COVID-19. The CDR3 runs from the conserved cysteine through the conserved F or W. Fields, in order: CDR3 protein, CDR3 DNA, V gene, clone size, D gene, J gene. The D gene is left open where the match is weak. Some rows have no size entry. The others give once, few or many, or a class for an expanded clone.

cdr3_aa: CRGQSNTEAFF
cdr3_nt: TGCAGGGGACAGTCTAACACTGAAGCTTTCTTT
v_call: TRBV20-1
clone_size: few
d_call: TRBD1
j_call: TRBJ1-1

cdr3_aa: CAWSVGTALTYEQYF
cdr3_nt: TGTGCCTGGAGCGTCGGGACAGCTCTTACCTACGAGCAGTACTTC
v_call: TRBV30
clone_size: NA
d_call: TRBD1
j_call: TRBJ2-7

cdr3_aa: CASSIDLMGGEQYF
cdr3_nt: TGTGCCAGTAGTATAGATCTTATGGGGGGCGAGCAGTACTTC
v_call: TRBV19
clone_size: NA
d_call: NA
j_call: TRBJ2-7

cdr3_aa: CASGRGLETQYF
cdr3_nt: TGTGCCAGCGGCAGGGGGCTTGAGACCCAGTACTTC
v_call: TRBV2
clone_size: NA
d_call: TRBD1
j_call: TRBJ2-5

cdr3_aa: CASSEQWNTEAFF
cdr3_nt: TGTGCCAGCAGTGAACAGTGGAACACTGAAGCTTTCTTT
v_call: TRBV6-1
clone_size: NA
d_call: NA
j_call: TRBJ1-1

cdr3_aa: CASSLRVEKLFF
cdr3_nt: TGTGCCAGCAGTTTGAGGGTGGAAAAACTGTTTTTT
v_call: TRBV28
clone_size: NA
d_call: NA
j_call: TRBJ1-4

cdr3_aa: CASSQGLAGANTGELFF
cdr3_nt: TGTGCCAGCAGCCAGGGACTAGCGGGAGCGAACACCGGGGAGCTGTTTTTT
v_call: TRBV3-1/TRBV3-2
clone_size: NA
d_call: TRBD2
j_call: TRBJ2-2

cdr3_aa: CASSLGRFYEQYF
cdr3_nt: TGTGCCAGCAGTTTAGGCAGGTTCTACGAGCAGTACTTC
v_call: TRBV27
clone_size: NA
d_call: NA
j_call: TRBJ2-7

cdr3_aa: CASSLGLAGVTDTQYF
cdr3_nt: TGTGCCAGCAGTTTGGGACTAGCGGGCGTCACAGATACGCAGTATTTT
v_call: TRBV2
clone_size: NA
d_call: TRBD2
j_call: TRBJ2-3

cdr3_aa: CASSPGINYEQYF
cdr3_nt: TGTGCCAGCTCACCTGGCATAAACTACGAGCAGTACTTC
v_call: TRBV18
clone_size: once
d_call: NA
j_call: TRBJ2-7

cdr3_aa: CASSLQGPLEAFF
cdr3_nt: TGTGCCAGCAGTCTTCAGGGGCCTCTTGAAGCTTTCTTT
v_call: TRBV7-3
clone_size: NA
d_call: NA
j_call: TRBJ1-1

cdr3_aa: CATSRGSGRSNEKLFF
cdr3_nt: TGTGCCACCAGCAGAGGTTCGGGGAGAAGTAATGAAAAACTGTTTTTT
v_call: TRBV15
clone_size: many
d_call: NA
j_call: TRBJ1-4

cdr3_aa: CASSSTGTANEKLFF
cdr3_nt: TGTGCCAGCAGTTCCACCGGGACAGCCAACGAAAAACTGTTTTTT
v_call: TRBV28
clone_size: few
d_call: TRBD1
j_call: TRBJ1-4

cdr3_aa: CASSLGHLEKLFF
cdr3_nt: TGCGCCAGCAGCCTAGGACACCTTGAAAAACTGTTTTTT
v_call: TRBV4-1
clone_size: NA
d_call: NA
j_call: TRBJ1-4

cdr3_aa: CASSKGWTDRVSGNTIYF
cdr3_nt: TGCGCCAGCAGCAAAGGATGGACAGACCGAGTTTCTGGAAACACCATATATTTT
v_call: TRBV5-1
clone_size: NA
d_call: NA
j_call: TRBJ1-3

cdr3_aa: CASSWSFEQYF
cdr3_nt: TGTGCCAGCAGCTGGAGTTTCGAGCAGTACTTC
v_call: TRBV11-2
clone_size: once
d_call: NA
j_call: TRBJ2-7

cdr3_aa: CASSIRRVRELWYF
cdr3_nt: TGTGCCAGCAGCATCCGTCGGGTTCGGGAATTATGGTACTTC
v_call: TRBV13
clone_size: once
d_call: NA
j_call: TRBJ2-7

cdr3_aa: CASGLGGLSYNEQFF
cdr3_nt: TGTGCTAGTGGTTTGGGAGGGCTCTCCTACAATGAGCAGTTCTTC
v_call: TRBV12-5
clone_size: NA
d_call: NA
j_call: TRBJ2-1